Included here is one TCR beta chain sequence, with context. Its antigen is still unknown. Method: immunoSEQ multiplex PCR; TCRdb's copy keeps in-frame clones and lacks some. This table has 50,000 to 65,000 clones, 80% to 95% appearing once. Germline V lookup: CDR1 SEHNR, CDR2 FQNEAQ (reference sequence). V shed 1 base and J 7 bases; nucleotides not matched to a gene: 3. The CDR3 runs 13 residues. This entry is derived from a study of OX40 agonist ivuxolimab in advanced cancers. Study in general: Patients were given ivuxolimab, an antibody that agonizes OX40 (CD134). Whole-study results and caveats: Relative to CD4+, CD8+ T cells held more expanded clones on average.

The material sequenced was CD4+ or CD8+ T cells sorted from blood, taken in a trial of the OX40 agonist ivuxolimab. The TCR comes from an adult with an advanced solid tumor such as melanoma, head and neck, liver or kidney cancer. V usage is TRBV7-9 and J usage is TRBJ1-2; TRBD1 matches at 7 bases. The CDR3 loop is CASSLEGASGYTF. The CDR3, as DNA: TGTGCCAGCAGCTTAGAGGGGGCGAGTGGCTACACCTTC.